This TCR beta chain was captured by sequencing in a study of Ad26.COV2.S vaccination and SARS-CoV-2 variants. V dropped 2 bases and J dropped 5; count of bases not matched to a gene: 12. Germline-derived CDR1 and CDR2 are MNHEY and SVGEGT. This CDR3 has 18 amino acids. Treatment meaning: some 19 received Ad26.COV2.S at low or high dose, single or two shots; 5 received placebo; per-sample allocation not given. On day 63 after the first injection, vaccine and placebo recipients gave samples. Worth noting for this clone: Its specificity is unknown.

Findings and limits, study-wide: After vaccination, substantial breadth of spike-specific CD8+ and CD4+ responses was reported.

Sequenced by immunoSEQ multiplex PCR; TCRdb stores in-frame clones only, minus some. The table has 200,000 to 250,000 clones, over 75% seen once. This TCR was recovered from a person aged 18-65 years who received the Ad26.COV2.S COVID-19 vaccine or a placebo. V usage is TRBV6-2 or TRBV6-3 and J usage is TRBJ2-3, with TRBD2 matching 11 bases. The sample in question was peripheral blood, obtained in a trial of Ad26.COV2.S vaccine versus placebo. Here the CDR3 reads CASSYAIPGTSGLDTQYF. The CDR3 nucleotides are TGTGCCAGCAGTTACGCGATACCCGGGACTAGCGGTTTAGATACGCAGTATTTT.